This T cell receptor (beta chain) was recorded in a study of control samples from healthy donors and cancer patients. The germline V gene has CDR1 GTSNPN and CDR2 SVGIG (reference sequence). V gave up 2 bases and J gave up 4 bases, with 11 bases separating them. There are 13 residues in the CDR3. Libraries were prepared by immunoSEQ multiplex PCR; TCRdb keeps only in-frame clonotypes and omits some of them. The sample gives 80,000 to 100,000 clones, 70% to 80% of which show up once; 10% to 13% is in the top ten. Sequencing input: blood. The V gene is TRBV30, the J gene TRBJ2-5, with D perhaps matching TRBD2 (7 bases). The receptor was derived from a woman between 25 and 40 years old in good health. The CDR3: CAWSKGGPETQYF. DNA for the CDR3: TGTGCCTGGAGTAAGGGGGGGCCAGAGACCCAGTACTTC.